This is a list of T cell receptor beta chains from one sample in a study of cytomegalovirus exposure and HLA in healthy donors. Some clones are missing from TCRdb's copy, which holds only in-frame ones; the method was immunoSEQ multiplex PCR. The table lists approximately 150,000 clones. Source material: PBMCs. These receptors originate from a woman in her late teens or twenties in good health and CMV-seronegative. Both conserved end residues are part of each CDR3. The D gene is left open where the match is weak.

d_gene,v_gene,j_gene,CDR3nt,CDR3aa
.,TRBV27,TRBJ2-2,TGTGCCAGCAGTGCAACCTATGGGCAAAACACCGGGGAGCTGTTTTTT,CASSATYGQNTGELFF
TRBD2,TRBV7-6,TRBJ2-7,TGTGCCAGCAGCTCGCACAATAGCGGGAGATCTCCTTACGAGCAGTACTTC,CASSSHNSGRSPYEQYF
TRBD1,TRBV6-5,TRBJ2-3,TGTGCCAGCAGTTTCGGACAGGGGGCCACAGATACGCAGTATTTT,CASSFGQGATDTQYF
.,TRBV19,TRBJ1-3,TGTGCCAGTTCCACTCCAGGTTTGACCTCTGGAAACACCATATATTTT,CASSTPGLTSGNTIYF
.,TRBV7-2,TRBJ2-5,TGTGCCAGCAGCTTAGCCCCCGACAGTAAAGAGACCCAGTACTTC,CASSLAPDSKETQYF
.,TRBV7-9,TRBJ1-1,TGTGCCAGCAGCTCCGCGATGAACACTGAAGCTTTCTTT,CASSSAMNTEAFF
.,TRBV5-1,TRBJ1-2,TGCGCCAGCAGCCCGGGAAGTCCCAACTATGGCTACACCTTC,CASSPGSPNYGYTF
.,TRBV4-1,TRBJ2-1,TGCGCCAGCAGCCAAATATCGGGATATGAGCAGTTCTTC,CASSQISGYEQFF
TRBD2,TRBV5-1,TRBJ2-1,TGCGCCAGCAGCTTGTCCAGGTATCTAGCGGACGACTACAATGAGCAGTTCTTC,CASSLSRYLADDYNEQFF
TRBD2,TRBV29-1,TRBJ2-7,TGCAGCGTAGCGGGAACCTACGAGCAGTACTTC,CSVAGTYEQYF
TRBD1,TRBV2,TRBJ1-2,TGTGCCAGCAGTGCCCAGGGGGCGAACTATGGCTACACCTTC,CASSAQGANYGYTF
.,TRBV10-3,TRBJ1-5,TGTGCCATCAGTGAGTCGGGAACAGTCGGGGAAATCATGCCCCAGCATTTT,CAISESGTVGEIMPQHF
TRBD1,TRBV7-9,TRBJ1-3,TGTGCCAGAACAGGGACAGATGGGCACACCATATATTTT,CARTGTDGHTIYF
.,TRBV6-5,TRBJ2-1,TGTGCCAGCAGTTACTCGCCGAGCGGTCTCTACAATGAGCAGTTCTTC,CASSYSPSGLYNEQFF
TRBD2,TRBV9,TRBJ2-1,TGTGCCAGCAGCGTAGCTAGCGGACCACTGTTCTTC,CASSVASGPLFF
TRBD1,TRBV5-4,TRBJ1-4,TGTGCCAGCAGCTTACAGGGGGCACGCGAAAAACTGTTTTTT,CASSLQGAREKLFF
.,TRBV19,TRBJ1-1,TGTGCCAGTAGTATAGTCCCAGGAAACACTGAAGCTTTCTTT,CASSIVPGNTEAFF
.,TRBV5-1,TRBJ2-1,TGCGCCAGCGGGGACTGGGCATCGAATGAGCAGTTCTTC,CASGDWASNEQFF
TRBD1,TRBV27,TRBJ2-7,TGTGCCAGCAGTTTAACCGGAGGACAGGGCTACGAGCAGTACTTC,CASSLTGGQGYEQYF
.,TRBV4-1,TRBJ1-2,TGCGCCAGCAGCCAAGATCTTAGGGAGAACTATGGCTACACCTTC,CASSQDLRENYGYTF